This T cell receptor (beta chain) was sequenced in a study of T-cell reconstitution after alpha-beta-depleted transplantation in children. General study results and limits: Surviving recipient T cells and intrathymic progenitors accounted for some patients' high TCRbeta diversity at day 60. T-cell counts and diversity at one year post-transplant came mainly from newly produced T cells.

This CDR3 comprises 11 residues. Germline V CDR1 and CDR2: SGDLS, YYNGEE. A TCRbeta library incorporating unique molecular identifiers was prepared. Via MiXCR, TCRdb re-called the PCR reads, giving one row per CDR3 protein. In the table there are about 110,000 distinct CDR3 sequences, 5.5% to 7% of which are singletons. This clonotype was counted only a few times. The antigen remains undetermined. The junction does not match germline at one end; this may be a read error. The specimen comprised PBMCs, mostly from graft donor cells, sampled 360 days after TCRalphabeta/CD19-depleted stem cell transplant. The chain links TRBV9 to TRBJ2-7; D may be TRBD1 (6 bases). The receptor's source is a male patient between 2 and 10 years old who had a stem cell transplant for acute lymphoblastic leukemia, so the T cells may come from the graft donor. The CDR3 DNA follows: TGTGCCAGTTTCGGGACAACCCACGAACACTTC. It translates to CASFGTTHEHF.